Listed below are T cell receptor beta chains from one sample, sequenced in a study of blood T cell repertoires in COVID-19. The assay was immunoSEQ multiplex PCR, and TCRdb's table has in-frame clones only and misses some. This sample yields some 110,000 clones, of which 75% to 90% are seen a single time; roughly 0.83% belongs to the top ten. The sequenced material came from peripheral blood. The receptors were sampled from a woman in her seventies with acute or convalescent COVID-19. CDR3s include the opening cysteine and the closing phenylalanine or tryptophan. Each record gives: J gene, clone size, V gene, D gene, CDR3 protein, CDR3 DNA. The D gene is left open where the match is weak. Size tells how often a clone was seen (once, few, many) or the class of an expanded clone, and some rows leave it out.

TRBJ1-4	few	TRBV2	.	CASSEYPGVGEKLFF	TGTGCCAGCAGTGAATACCCCGGGGTGGGAGAAAAACTGTTTTTT
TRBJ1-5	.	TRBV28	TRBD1	CASSLGQRNQPQHF	TGTGCCAGCAGTTTGGGACAGCGCAATCAGCCCCAGCATTTT
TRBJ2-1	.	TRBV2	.	CASSYGHRLDNEQFF	TGTGCCAGCAGTTACGGACATAGACTAGACAATGAGCAGTTCTTC
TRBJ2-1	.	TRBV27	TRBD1	CASSFRTGGDGEQFF	TGTGCCAGCAGTTTCCGGACAGGGGGGGATGGTGAGCAGTTCTTC
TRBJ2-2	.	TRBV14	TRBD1	CASRPGQGNTGELFF	TGTGCCAGCAGGCCGGGACAGGGGAACACCGGGGAGCTGTTTTTT
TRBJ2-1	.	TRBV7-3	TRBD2	CASSPRLAGYNEQFF	TGTGCCAGCAGCCCGCGACTAGCGGGGTACAATGAGCAGTTCTTC
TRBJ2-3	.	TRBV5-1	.	CASSLGGSTDTQYF	TGCGCCAGCAGCTTAGGAGGGAGCACAGATACGCAGTATTTT
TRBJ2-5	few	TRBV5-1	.	CASSLDWEQTQYF	TGCGCCAGCAGCTTGGACTGGGAGCAGACCCAGTACTTC
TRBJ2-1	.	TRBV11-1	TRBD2	CASSPGFGRGNEQFF	TGTGCCAGCAGCCCCGGGTTTGGGAGGGGAAATGAGCAGTTCTTC
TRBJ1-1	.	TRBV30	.	CAWSQEGNTEAFF	TGTGCCTGGAGTCAGGAGGGGAACACTGAAGCTTTCTTT
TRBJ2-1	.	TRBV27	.	CASSLARGYNEQFF	TGTGCCAGCAGTTTAGCCCGAGGCTACAATGAGCAGTTCTTC
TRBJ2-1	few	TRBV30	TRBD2	CAWSVRSGIGGEQFF	TGTGCCTGGAGTGTTCGGAGCGGGATAGGTGGTGAGCAGTTCTTC
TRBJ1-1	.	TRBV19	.	CASMGPPQMNTEAFF	TGTGCCAGTATGGGGCCACCTCAGATGAACACTGAAGCTTTCTTT
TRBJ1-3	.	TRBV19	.	CASSIGGDRRNTIYF	TGTGCCAGTAGTATAGGTGGAGACAGAAGAAACACCATATATTTT
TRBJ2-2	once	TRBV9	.	CASSAGTDTGELFF	TGTGCCAGCAGCGCGGGGACTGACACCGGGGAGCTGTTTTTT
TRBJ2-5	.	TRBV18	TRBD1	CASSDRGIQETQYF	TGTGCCAGCTCGGACAGGGGTATTCAAGAGACCCAGTACTTC
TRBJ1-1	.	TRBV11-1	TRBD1	CASRPGTGAMNTEAFF	TGTGCCAGCAGGCCAGGGACAGGGGCCATGAACACTGAAGCTTTCTTT
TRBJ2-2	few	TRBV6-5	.	CASGRPNTGELFF	TGTGCCAGCGGCAGGCCCAACACCGGGGAGCTGTTTTTT
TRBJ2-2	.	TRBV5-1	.	CASSLVPRGPDTGELFF	TGCGCCAGCAGCTTGGTGCCTAGAGGGCCGGACACCGGGGAGCTGTTTTTT
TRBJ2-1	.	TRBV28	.	CANARPGDNEQFF	TGTGCCAATGCGAGACCGGGAGACAATGAGCAGTTCTTC
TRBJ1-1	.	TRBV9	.	CASSVTRQPDTEAFF	TGTGCCAGCAGCGTGACCAGACAGCCCGACACTGAAGCTTTCTTT
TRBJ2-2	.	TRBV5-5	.	CASSFLRTGELFF	TGTGCCAGCAGCTTCCTTAGAACCGGGGAGCTGTTTTTT
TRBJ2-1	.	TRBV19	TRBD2	CASSRATSGGNNEQFF	TGTGCCAGTAGTCGAGCGACTAGCGGGGGGAACAATGAGCAGTTCTTC
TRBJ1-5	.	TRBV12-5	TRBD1	CASASGQAHFGQPQHF	TGTGCTAGTGCCAGCGGACAGGCCCACTTTGGGCAGCCCCAGCATTTT
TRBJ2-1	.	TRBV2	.	CASSEQGLNEQFF	TGTGCCAGCAGTGAGCAGGGGTTGAATGAGCAGTTCTTC
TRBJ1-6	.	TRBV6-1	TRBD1	CASSDTTGTNSPLHF	TGTGCCAGCAGTGATACGACAGGGACCAATTCACCCCTCCACTTT
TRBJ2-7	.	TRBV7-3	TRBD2	CASSFRTSGRSEQYF	TGTGCCAGCAGCTTTCGGACTAGCGGGAGGAGCGAGCAGTACTTC
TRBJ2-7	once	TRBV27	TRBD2	CASSLDRGTSGRATSYEQYF	TGTGCCAGCAGTTTGGACAGGGGGACTAGCGGGCGCGCCACCTCCTACGAGCAGTACTTC
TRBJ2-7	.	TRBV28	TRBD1	CASTTTGGGYEQYF	TGTGCCAGCACCACGACAGGGGGTGGCTACGAGCAGTACTTC
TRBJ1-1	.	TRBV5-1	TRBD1	CASSRTGGRTEAFF	TGCGCCAGCAGCCGAACAGGGGGCCGGACTGAAGCTTTCTTT
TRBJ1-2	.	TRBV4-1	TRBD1	CASSLGQNYGYTF	TGCGCCAGCAGCCTGGGACAGAACTATGGCTACACCTTC
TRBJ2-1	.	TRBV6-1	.	CASSERLHAYNEQFF	TGTGCCAGCAGTGAACGACTCCACGCTTACAATGAGCAGTTCTTC
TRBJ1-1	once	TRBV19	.	CASSMLSGNTEAFF	TGTGCCAGTAGTATGCTTTCCGGGAACACTGAAGCTTTCTTT
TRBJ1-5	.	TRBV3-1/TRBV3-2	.	CASSQDPEVQPQHF	TGTGCCAGCAGCCAAGATCCAGAGGTACAGCCCCAGCATTTT
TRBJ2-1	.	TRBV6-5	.	CATTKDTSSYNEQFF	TGTGCCACAACTAAGGACACCAGCTCCTACAATGAGCAGTTCTTC
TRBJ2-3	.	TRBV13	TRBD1	CASSLEGGQVTNTQYF	TGTGCCAGCAGCTTAGAGGGGGGACAGGTCACAAATACGCAGTATTTT
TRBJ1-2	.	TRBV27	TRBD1	CASSFLTGGGYTF	TGTGCCAGCAGTTTCCTCACAGGGGGAGGCTACACCTTC
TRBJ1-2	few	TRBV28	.	CASSYRGGLGYTF	TGTGCCAGCAGTTATCGCGGGGGGCTGGGCTACACCTTC
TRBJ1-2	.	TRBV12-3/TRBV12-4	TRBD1	CASNPTGHGYTF	TGTGCCAGCAATCCGACAGGGCATGGCTACACCTTC
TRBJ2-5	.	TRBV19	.	CASSAGTPTQYF	TGTGCCAGTTCGGCAGGCACGCCGACCCAGTACTTC
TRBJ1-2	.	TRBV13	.	CASSLGGVGYTF	TGTGCCAGCAGCTTAGGAGGGGTCGGCTACACCTTC
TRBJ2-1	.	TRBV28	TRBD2	CASSDSGRNEQFF	TGTGCCAGCAGTGATTCCGGGAGGAATGAGCAGTTCTTC
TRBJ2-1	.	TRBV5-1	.	CASSLEDSQPYNEQFF	TGCGCCAGCAGCTTGGAGGACAGCCAGCCCTACAATGAGCAGTTCTTC